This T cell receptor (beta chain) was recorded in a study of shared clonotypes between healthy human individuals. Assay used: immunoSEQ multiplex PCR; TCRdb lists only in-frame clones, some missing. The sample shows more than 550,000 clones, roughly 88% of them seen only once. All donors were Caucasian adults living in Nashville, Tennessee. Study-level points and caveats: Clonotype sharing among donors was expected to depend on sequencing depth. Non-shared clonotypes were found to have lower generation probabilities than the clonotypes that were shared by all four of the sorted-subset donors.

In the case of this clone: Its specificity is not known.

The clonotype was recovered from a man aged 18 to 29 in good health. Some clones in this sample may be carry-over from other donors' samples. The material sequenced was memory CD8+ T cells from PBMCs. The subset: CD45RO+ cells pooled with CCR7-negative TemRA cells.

The CDR3 loop reads CASSASGWRGYGYTF. The CDR3 DNA reads as TGTGCCAGCAGTGCCTCAGGGTGGAGGGGCTATGGCTACACCTTC. The rearrangement links TRBV28 to TRBJ1-2; D is possibly TRBD1 (5 bases). Trimming removed 5 bases from V and 4 bases from J, with 17 bases in between. The germline V gene encodes CDR1 MDHEN and CDR2 SYDVKM. The CDR3 loop spans 15 amino acids.